Shown below are 2 T cell receptor beta chains from a single sample sequenced in a study of human CD8 memory T cell subsets. Libraries of TCR beta chains were produced by 5' RACE (UMI-labeled). From the 5' RACE reads, TCRdb lists one entry per CDR3 protein and no DNA. The table counts 9,900 or so distinct CDR3 sequences; about 15% lies in the top ten. The source material was CD8+ stem-like memory T cells (TSCM and TCM) sorted from PBMCs. As to subset: stem-like memory CD8 T cells (TSTEM), CCR7+ PD-1- TIGIT-. The source of these receptors is a human donor in good health.

This chain links TRBV27 with TRBJ1-1; TCRdb's assignment of TRBD1 cannot be checked, as there is no DNA. The germline V gene has CDR1 MNHEY and CDR2 SMNVEV (reference sequence). The CDR3 spans 17 residues. The CDR3 loop reads CASSAGQGAVVGTEAFF.

The V and J genes are TRBV20-1 and TRBJ2-3; with no DNA, the TCRdb D assignment of TRBD2 cannot be verified. Germline CDR1 reads DFQATT; CDR2 reads SNEGSKA (reference sequence). This CDR3 comprises 16 residues. The CDR3 here is CSARPPGLASTDTQYF.